The 25 T cell receptor beta chains presented below share a single source sample, sequenced in a study of blood T cell repertoires in COVID-19. Data came from immunoSEQ multiplex PCR; TCRdb stores just in-frame clones and leaves some out. The table shows 68,000 or so clones, with about nine tenths occurring only once. Input material: peripheral blood. The receptor set was obtained from a man over 45 with active COVID-19.

In DNA, the CDR3 is TGTGCCAGCAGCTTATCGGACAGGGGTTACGAGCAGTACTTC. It is translated as CASSLSDRGYEQYF. V is TRBV7-8 and J is TRBJ2-7; 9 bases line up with TRBD1. The CDR3 covers 14 residues. In germline, CDR1 is SGHVS, CDR2 FQNEAQ. V lost 2 bases, J lost 4 bases, and 3 bases stayed unmatched.

V gene TRBV24-1 combines with J gene TRBJ2-3; D remains unclear. The CDR3 totals 11 residues. Germline V gene sequence: CDR1 KGHDR, CDR2 SFDVKD. Trimming took 5 bases from V and 5 from J, leaving 4 bases between them. CDR3: CATSAGDTQYF. The CDR3 DNA reads TGTGCCACCAGTGCCGGAGATACGCAGTATTTT.

The chain links TRBV9 to TRBJ2-2; D is unresolved. Germline V gene data show CDR1 as SGDLS and CDR2 as YYNGEE. The ends were cut back, 1 base at V and 4 bases at J, with 5 bases in the middle. CDR3 size: 13 residues. CDR3: CASSVLFTGELFF. The CDR3 DNA reads as TGTGCCAGCAGCGTATTATTCACCGGGGAGCTGTTTTTT.

The chain has TRBV10-3 and TRBJ2-7, with 8 bases identical to TRBD2. The junction had 8 bases not matched to a gene; V was cut back by 5 bases and J by 2 bases. Germline CDR1 is ENHRY and CDR2 is SYGVKD. The CDR3 covers 15 residues. CDR3 in amino acids: CAISTGTSSTYEQYF. The CDR3, as DNA: TGTGCCATCAGTACCGGGACTAGTTCGACCTACGAGCAGTACTTC.

J is TRBJ2-1 and V is TRBV5-6; 7 bases are shared with TRBD1. V gave up 1 base and J gave up 9 bases; unmatched junction bases: 10. In germline, CDR1 is SGHDT, CDR2 YYEEEE. This CDR3 comprises 15 residues. Written as DNA, the CDR3 is TGTGCCAGCAGCTTGCAGGGGGAAATTTACGTTGAGCAGTTCTTC. Protein: CASSLQGEIYVEQFF.

The sample holds a few counts of this clone. The chain uses TRBV5-5 and TRBJ2-7; D is possibly TRBD1 (6 bases). The CDR3 is 15 residues long. Germline V CDR1 and CDR2: SGHKS, YYEKEE (reference sequence). V lost 4 bases, J lost 3 bases, and 17 bases lay in between. The CDR3 sequence is CASSAGQGSNYEQYF. CDR3 DNA: TGTGCCAGCAGCGCGGGCCAGGGGTCGAACTACGAGCAGTACTTC.

The chain recombines TRBV7-2 with TRBJ2-1; weak D call: TRBD2 (6 bases). Germline V gene lookup returns CDR1 SGHTA and CDR2 FQGNSA. The V end lost 0 bases, the J end lost 5 bases, and 8 bases lay between the germline ends. The CDR3 length is 14 residues. This CDR3 is CASSLARDDNEQFF. Here the CDR3 DNA reads TGTGCCAGCAGCTTAGCGCGGGATGACAATGAGCAGTTCTTC.

The CDR3 is CASSFDRGTSNEQFF. The CDR3 region has the DNA TGTGCCAGCAGCTTCGACAGGGGAACCAGCAATGAGCAGTTCTTC. V usage is TRBV7-2 and J usage is TRBJ2-1, with 8 positions matching TRBD1. This CDR3 comprises 15 residues. Trimming removed 3 bases from V and 6 bases from J; junction bases left unmatched: 7. Germline V gives CDR1 SGHTA, CDR2 FQGNSA.

The sample holds one count of this clone. V is TRBV9 and J is TRBJ2-5; D call uncertain. The CDR3 runs to 15 residues. The V end lost 0 bases, the J end lost 2 bases, and 11 bases lay between the germline ends. Germline V gene data show CDR1 as SGDLS and CDR2 as YYNGEE. This CDR3 reads CASSVATPPQETQYF. DNA for the CDR3: TGTGCCAGCAGCGTAGCTACTCCGCCACAAGAGACCCAGTACTTC.

The rearrangement links TRBV9 to TRBJ1-1; 9 positions agree with TRBD1. Per germline, CDR1 SGDLS and CDR2 YYNGEE. J gave up 7 bases and V 0 bases, and 7 bases lay outside the gene matches. This CDR3 has 15 residues. In DNA form, the CDR3 reads TGTGCCAGCAGCGTAGGGAACAGGGGGCAGATTGAAGCTTTCTTT. Its translation: CASSVGNRGQIEAFF.

The rearrangement uses TRBV6-5 and TRBJ2-7, with D possibly matching TRBD1 (6 bases). This CDR3 comprises 14 residues. The germline V gene has CDR1 MNHEY and CDR2 SVGAGI. Trimming shortened V by 6 bases and J by 2 bases, and 14 bases separated the two germline ends. The CDR3 reads CASSRRQGPYEQYF. The CDR3 nucleotides read TGTGCCAGCAGCAGGCGGCAGGGGCCCTACGAGCAGTACTTC.

This chain uses TRBV11-3 with TRBJ2-2; no clear D. V was cut by 8 bases and J by 1 base, with 14 bases left in between. CDR1 is SGHNT and CDR2 is YENEEA in the germline V gene. This CDR3 comprises 15 residues. The CDR3 DNA is TGTGCCAGCTCCTCCCACGCAGGGAACACCGGGGAGCTGTTTTTT. It codes for CASSSHAGNTGELFF.

This clone has only one observation. The chain couples TRBV4-1 to TRBJ1-1, with D possibly TRBD1 on 6 matching bases. Germline CDR1 reads MGHRA; CDR2 reads YSYEKL. The V end was cut by 2 bases, the J end by 5 bases, with 12 bases between. The CDR3 sequence is 14 residues long. The CDR3 is CASSQTGMDTEAFF. In DNA, the CDR3 is TGCGCCAGCAGCCAAACAGGGATGGATACTGAAGCTTTCTTT.

This sequence joins TRBV9 and TRBJ1-2; no clear D. There are 11 residues in the CDR3. Per the germline V gene, CDR1 is SGDLS and CDR2 is YYNGEE. V lost 7 bases and J 0 bases, leaving 4 bases between the germline ends. The CDR3 loop reads CASAANYGYTF. For the CDR3, the DNA is TGTGCCAGCGCGGCTAACTATGGCTACACCTTC.

This clone showed up just once. The CDR3 spells CASSSGQGMNTEAFF. The DNA for the CDR3 is TGTGCCAGCAGCTCGGGACAGGGGATGAACACTGAAGCTTTCTTT. V and J are TRBV7-9 and TRBJ1-1; TRBD1 matches at 10 bases. The V gene's germline CDR1 is SEHNR and CDR2 FQNEAQ (reference sequence). J gave up 0 bases and V 4 bases, and 2 bases lay outside the gene matches. The CDR3 has 15 amino acids.

This sequence joins TRBV6-5 and TRBJ1-1; TRBD1 matches 9 bases. This CDR3 spans 14 amino acids. From germline, CDR1 is MNHEY and CDR2 SVGAGI. V shed 6 bases and J 5 bases; nucleotides not matched to a gene: 7. CDR3 nucleotide sequence: TGTGCCAGCAGGCCCGGGACAGGGAGTACTGAAGCTTTCTTT. Protein sequence: CASRPGTGSTEAFF.

The chain carries TRBV7-3 and TRBJ2-3; D possibly corresponds to TRBD2 (6 bases). The ends were cut back, 3 bases at V and 2 bases at J, with 12 bases in the middle. This CDR3 is built from 15 residues. CDR1 is SGHTA and CDR2 is FQGTGA in the germline V gene. The CDR3 DNA follows: TGTGCCAGCAGCTTTGGGGGAGGTTCCACAGATACGCAGTATTTT. Translation gives CASSFGGGSTDTQYF.

The rearrangement links TRBV6-4 to TRBJ2-3, with TRBD2 identical over 7 bases. CDR1 and CDR2 (germline): MRHNA, SNTAGT. This CDR3 has 15 residues. The V gene end was trimmed by 7 bases and the J gene end by 2 bases; junction bases not matched to a gene: 9. The DNA for the CDR3 is TGTGCCAGCAAGGCTAGCGGATACTCCACAGATACGCAGTATTTT. It specifies CASKASGYSTDTQYF.

This clone was counted once. J is TRBJ1-1 and V is TRBV2, with D perhaps TRBD1 (6 bases). Trimming removed 6 bases from V and 11 bases from J, with 16 bases in between. The CDR3 length is 12 residues. CDR1 and CDR2 from the germline V gene are SNHLY and FYNNEI. The CDR3 here is CASSVGGGEAFF. CDR3 nucleotide sequence: TGTGCCAGCAGCGTAGGGGGGGGAGAGGCTTTCTTT. Complete variable domain (other parts from reference TRBV2 and TRBJ1-1): EPEVTQTPSHQVTQMGQEVILRCVPISNHLYFYWYRQILGQKVEFLVSFYNNEISEKSEIFDDQFSVERPDGSNFTLKIRSTKLEDSAMYFCASSVGGGEAFFGQGTRLTVV.

J is TRBJ2-2 and V is TRBV24-1, with 13 bases lining up with TRBD2. The CDR3 is made up of 15 amino acids. Per the germline V gene, CDR1 is KGHDR and CDR2 is SFDVKD. V was pared by 5 bases and J by 8 bases, with 4 bases of the junction left unmatched. In DNA form, the CDR3 reads TGTGCCACCAGTGCCCGACTAGCGGGAGGAGGGGAGCTGTTTTTT. Protein product: CATSARLAGGGELFF.

J is TRBJ2-6 and V is TRBV28; TRBD2 aligns across 8 bases. The CDR3 extends over 14 amino acids. CDR1 and CDR2 from the germline V gene are MDHEN and SYDVKM. V was pared by 10 bases and J by 2 bases, with 4 bases of the junction left unmatched. The CDR3 region has the DNA TGTGCCACCAGGCGGGGGGCTGGGGCCAACGTCCTGACTTTC. This translates into CATRRGAGANVLTF.

This clone was seen only a few times. The chain combines TRBV13 with TRBJ1-3, with D perhaps matching TRBD1 (6 bases). The V end was cut by 1 base, the J end by 4 bases, with 11 bases between. This CDR3 has 15 residues. The germline gives CDR1 PRHDT, CDR2 FYEKMQ (reference sequence). CDR3 in DNA: TGTGCCAGCAGCTTAGACAGGGATACCGGAAACACCATATATTTT. This encodes CASSLDRDTGNTIYF.

The CDR3 is CASSLRGGGTDTQYF. CDR3 nucleotide sequence: TGTGCCAGCAGTTTACGGGGGGGAGGGACAGATACGCAGTATTTT. V usage is TRBV28 and J usage is TRBJ2-3; 8 positions match TRBD2. CDR3 length: 15 amino acids. Germline V gene lookup returns CDR1 MDHEN and CDR2 SYDVKM. With 2 bases clipped from V and 3 bases from J, the junction kept 4 bases outside the gene matches.

The V call is TRBV7-2, the J call TRBJ1-1; unclear D gene. Looked up from germline, CDR1 is SGHTA and CDR2 is FQGNSA. V was clipped by 0 bases and J by 1 base, with 9 bases between them. This CDR3 comprises 15 residues. CDR3 coding DNA: TGTGCCAGCAGCTTAGCCCGGGGATCGAACACTGAAGCTTTCTTT. Translation: CASSLARGSNTEAFF.

CDR3 loop: CASGEIRDSSGANVLTF. The DNA of the CDR3 is TGCGCCAGCGGAGAAATCCGGGACAGCTCTGGGGCCAACGTCCTGACTTTC. J is TRBJ2-6 and V is TRBV5-1; 7 bases fit TRBD1. This CDR3 region has 17 residues. CDR1 and CDR2 (germline): SGHRS, YFSETQ. Trimming removed 7 bases from V and 0 bases from J; junction bases left unmatched: 10.